The present T cell receptor (beta chain) was sequenced within a study of neurological immune-mediated disorders. In the study overall: Of the multiple sclerosis patients, some 35 in total, roughly 30 were relapsing-remitting and 3 were secondary progressive.

This clonotype has a handful of counts. The ends lost 0 bases at V and 6 bases at J; junction bases unmatched: 2. This CDR3 region has 14 residues. Germline CDR1 reads SGHRS; CDR2 reads YFSETQ. One entry per CDR3 protein results from TCRdb running MiXCR on the 5' RACE reads. The profile shows about 62,000 distinct CDR3 sequences, over 3.5% of them singletons. Sample: PBMCs. This TCR derives from a woman aged 45-60 years with multiple sclerosis. The V and J genes are TRBV5-1 and TRBJ1-2; 10 nucleotides agree with TRBD1. CDR3 DNA sequence: TGCGCCAGCAGCTTGGGGGACAGGGGCCATGGCTACACCTTC. Residues: CASSLGDRGHGYTF.